This T cell receptor (beta chain) was sequenced in a study of blood T cell repertoires in COVID-19 (dated by TCRdb to 2018 to 2020). As for the study more broadly: Samples from collaborators originated in the United States, Italy and Spain and spanned both the acute and convalescent phases of COVID-19. The material from the prospective study consisted of cDNA or gDNA derived from T cells, B-cell-depleted T cells, or PBMCs. Subjects who had been exposed to COVID-19, were actively infected with it, or had recovered from it provided the deeply sampled blood TCRbeta repertoires that made up the dataset. The repertoires were released in a freely available public database meant as a resource for research on the immune response to SARS-CoV-2. The samples were drawn from the first 160 participants of the ongoing ImmuneRACE study and from under 1,500 subjects provided by 6 global collaborators. A de-identified subject ID, COVID-19 status, age in years and sex were almost always included in the sample metadata. Where HLA class I and class II types were available, the types were taken from metadata supplied by the sample provider, not from assay-based typing.

Samples from volunteer blood donors who had recovered from COVID-19 were contributed by a second Seattle source. Whole blood was collected in K2EDTA tubes by collaborating institutions according to the institutions' own protocols. For TCRbeta analysis, collaborators shipped samples in one of three forms: frozen whole blood, isolated PBMCs, or DNA extracted from either of those sample types. The immunoSEQ Assay, a bias-controlled multiplex PCR, was used to amplify TCRbeta CDR3 regions from genomic DNA. Per the authors' processing: Within the assay, amplification of reference gene primers was used to estimate how many nucleated cells each sample contained. To quantify the absolute abundance of each unique TCRbeta CDR3 rearrangement, sequence reads were collapsed and filtered. For each sample, productive Simpson clonality was calculated as the square root of Simpson's diversity index over productive rearrangements. TCRdb took this table from immuneACCESS and kept in-frame rearrangements with V and J called. Such tables lack part of the clones; where checked against another copy, unresolved V genes explain under half of the gap, and the rest is unexplained. D and trimming were read from the DNA, whereas the V and J calls and clone size are those reported in that table. The sample has some 220,000 clones on record, roughly nine tenths of them singletons. In total, the top ten clones hold about 12% of the sample.

Overall study results and their limits: The quantity of clinical and demographic metadata differed by source and by participant and was supplied without curation.

CDR1 and CDR2 are drawn from the germline V gene: SQVTM, ANQGSEA. The CDR3 runs 13 amino acids, cysteine and phenylalanine included. This entry keeps only the CDR3 DNA: 39 bases, framed from base 1. V sheds 7 bases and J sheds 2 bases, leaving 13 bases between their ends. As regards this clone: Its antigen has not been determined. Per-base qualities were not stored, and no clone one base away is much larger.

This sequence originates from a woman between 18 and 29 years old who had recovered from COVID-19. The chain uses TRBV29-1 and TRBJ2-3, with the D gene call left open. Sequences were obtained from peripheral blood. Here is the DNA: TGCAGCGCGCCGACATCCTCCACAGATACGCAGTATTTT. Its coded protein is CSAPTSSTDTQYF.